The present T cell receptor (beta chain) was sequenced within a study of long-term antiretroviral therapy in people with HIV. Study at large: When the earliest samples were collected, ART was typically delayed until CD4 counts fell.

Study results and limitations: HIV repertoires covered narrower CDR3 length ranges than controls did. Post-ART samples showed increased diversity that remained below transplant donor control levels. Possibly under older ART regimens, blood was drawn between about 2003 and 2017.

Per germline, CDR1 MNHEY and CDR2 SVGAGI. This CDR3 is 15 amino acids long. The ends lost 0 bases at V and 9 bases at J; junction bases unmatched: 3. In regard to this clone: What it binds is unknown.

An immunoSEQ assay, version v3.0, was performed at survey level. Sequencing used immunoSEQ multiplex PCR; TCRdb keeps in-frame clones, though not all of them. The sample has about 21,000 clones, approximately 81% seen once; the top ten hold more than 10%. The chain is built from TRBV6-5 and TRBJ2-1, with 12 bases identical to TRBD2. The clonotype comes from a man aged 35 to 55 with HIV. The sequencing used unsorted PBMCs, collected 0.1 years before starting antiretroviral therapy. CDR3 coding DNA: TGTGCCAGCAGTTACTCGACTAGCGGGAGCTCTGAGCAGTTCTTC. It translates to CASSYSTSGSSEQFF.